The clone carrying this T cell receptor (beta chain) has a handful of counts. Its cognate antigen is unknown. The germline V gene encodes CDR1 KGHDR and CDR2 SFDVKD. The V and J ends lost 4 bases and 0 bases, in that order; junction bases with no gene match: 4. The CDR3 runs 16 residues. The data were obtained in a study of yellow fever vaccine responses in identical twins. Study-wide results and limits: Vaccine T cell responses of twins reportedly seemed partly convergent and partly personalized.

Each CDR3 protein is one row after TCRdb ran MiXCR on the RT-PCR reads. The table lists 30,000 to 40,000 distinct CDR3 sequences, about three fifths of them singletons. The chain joins TRBV24-1 to TRBJ2-1; 8 nucleotides line up with TRBD1. Specimen: T cells from blood (PBMCs), unsorted or a sorted subset (not recorded which), collected before or after yellow fever vaccination (not recorded which). This receptor was taken from a woman aged 18-35 years who received the yellow fever vaccine. CDR3 protein: CATSEPTGGSYNEQFF. In DNA, the CDR3 is TGTGCCACCAGTGAGCCTACAGGGGGCTCCTACAATGAGCAGTTCTTC.